This TCR beta chain was retrieved from a study of molecular identifiers for immune sequencing clone quantification. Study outcomes and limitations: Clones above 20 RNA copies contained over 98% of effector molecules but under 1% of naive ones. Sharing of a barcode by identical TCR molecules could cause highly expanded clone sizes to be underestimated.

This clonotype showed up just a few times. Its antigen remains unidentified. This CDR3 spans 13 amino acids. V gave up 7 bases and J gave up 6 bases, with 14 bases separating them. The germline gives CDR1 MNHEY, CDR2 SVGAGI. Each CDR3 protein is one row after TCRdb ran MiXCR on the PCR reads. The table includes hundreds of thousands of distinct CDR3 sequences, approximately 24% detected once. Input for naive CD8 libraries was roughly 17,000 to 1,000,000 sorted cells; the RNA fraction used was 10%, 30% or 50%. Sorting selected naive CD8 T cells with a CD8+CD4-CCR7+CD45RA+ phenotype. Sequenced: naive CD8+ T cells from blood, with Jurkat cell RNA spiked in. As for subset: FACS-sorted CD8+CD4-CCR7+CD45RA+ naive T cells. The receptor was derived from a human donor in good health. Some libraries in this study had Jurkat cell RNA spiked in. The V call is TRBV6-5, the J call TRBJ2-3; TRBD2 is a possible D gene (5 bases). The CDR3 loop is CASNPRQRDTQYF. CDR3 DNA: TGTGCCAGCAATCCCCGGCAGCGGGATACGCAGTATTTT.